A single sample gave rise to the 21 T cell receptor beta chains below, sequenced in a study of cytomegalovirus exposure and HLA in healthy donors. PCR primers comprised 60 Vbeta and 13 Jbeta primers. Some clones are missing from TCRdb's copy, which holds only in-frame ones; the method was immunoSEQ multiplex PCR. The data hold around 190,000 clones, with around nine tenths observed a single time. Sample: PBMCs. Receptors were obtained from a woman aged 25 to 45 in good health and CMV-seronegative.

The V and J genes are TRBV19 and TRBJ2-7; 8 bases match TRBD2. CDR3 length equals 13 residues. V was pared by 10 bases and J by 5 bases, with 10 bases of the junction left unmatched. Germline loops: CDR1 LNHDA, CDR2 SQIVND (reference sequence). DNA for the CDR3: TGTGCCACCACCGGGGGGGGTCTCCACGAGCAGTACTTC. Translation gives CATTGGGLHEQYF. The complete variable domain, with remaining parts taken from reference TRBV19 and TRBJ2-7, reads DGGITQSPKYLFRKEGQNVTLSCEQNLNHDAMYWYRQDPGQGLRLIYYSQIVNDFQKGDIAEGYSVSREKKESFPLTVTSAQKNPTAFYLCATTGGGLHEQYFGPGTRLTVT.

This clone was seen a few times. This chain links TRBV28 with TRBJ2-7; 8 bases are shared with TRBD2. Germline V gene lookup returns CDR1 MDHEN and CDR2 SYDVKM. CDR3 size: 15 residues. After removal of 5 bases from V and 3 bases from J, the junction contained 9 bases not matched to a gene. The CDR3 DNA follows: TGTGCCAGCAGTAGGCCGGGACTAGGGGTCTACGAGCAGTACTTC. It yields the protein CASSRPGLGVYEQYF.

The chain has TRBV4-1 and TRBJ2-5, with 9 positions matching TRBD2. The CDR3 contains 19 residues. Germline V CDR1 and CDR2: MGHRA, YSYEKL. V trimming: 1 base; J trimming: 11 bases; junction bases outside the gene matches: 23. CDR3 sequence: CASSQAPLRGSGSIEWQYF. CDR3 DNA: TGCGCCAGCAGCCAAGCTCCCTTAAGGGGTAGCGGGAGTATAGAATGGCAGTACTTC.

This clone was detected once. The chain combines TRBV2 with TRBJ2-1; D call uncertain. CDR3 length equals 11 residues. Germline CDR1 and CDR2: SNHLY and FYNNEI. The germline V and J ends were trimmed by 3 bases and 10 bases, with 7 bases remaining between them. The DNA for the CDR3 is TGTGCCAGCAGTGAGTACACCGAGCAGTTCTTC. It yields the protein CASSEYTEQFF.

This clone turned up a few times. The CDR3 region is CSAIQMNTEAFF. The CDR3 nucleotides are TGCAGCGCTATACAGATGAACACTGAAGCTTTCTTT. V is TRBV29-1 and J is TRBJ1-1, with D uncertain. In germline, CDR1 is SQVTM, CDR2 ANQGSEA. V was pared by 7 bases and J by 0 bases, with 9 bases between. This CDR3 is built from 12 residues. Complete variable domain (other parts from reference TRBV29-1 and TRBJ1-1): SAVISQKPSRDICQRGTSLTIQCQVDSQVTMMFWYRQQPGQSLTLIATANQGSEATYESGFVIDKFPISRPNLTFSTLTVSNMSPEDSSIYLCSAIQMNTEAFFGQGTRLTVV.

This clone was found a few times. V and J are TRBV5-1 and TRBJ1-1, with D possibly TRBD1 on 6 matching bases. Trimming shortened V by 2 bases and J by 0 bases, and 14 bases separated the two germline ends. Germline V gene lookup returns CDR1 SGHRS and CDR2 YFSETQ. This CDR3 region has 16 residues. Written as DNA, the CDR3 is TGCGCCAGCAGCTTAGGGGGTCCAGGGGTGAACACTGAAGCTTTCTTT. This encodes CASSLGGPGVNTEAFF.

The rearrangement uses TRBV6-1 and TRBJ1-4; D is uncertain. The CDR3 length is 15 residues. The germline V gene has CDR1 MNHNS and CDR2 SASEGT. Trimming cost V 2 bases and J 7 bases, with 14 bases left between them. CDR3 protein: CASSELVAPGEKLFF. CDR3 bases: TGTGCCAGCAGTGAACTTGTGGCCCCGGGTGAAAAACTGTTTTTT.

The V call is TRBV10-3, the J call TRBJ2-1, with 8 bases fitting TRBD2. The CDR3 is 16 amino acids. Germline values: CDR1 ENHRY, CDR2 SYGVKD. The J segment lost 2 bases and the V segment lost 2 bases, leaving 5 bases of the junction unmatched. The CDR3 coding sequence is TGTGCCATCAGTGAGGGTAATAGCGGGGCCTACAATGAGCAGTTCTTC. It yields the protein CAISEGNSGAYNEQFF.

The rearrangement uses TRBV19 and TRBJ2-1, with D unresolved. Trimming removed 0 bases from V and 8 bases from J, with 5 bases in between. The CDR3 is made up of 12 amino acids. CDR1 and CDR2 (germline): LNHDA, SQIVND (reference sequence). CDR3 region: CASSIDPYEQFF. The CDR3 DNA is TGTGCCAGTAGTATAGATCCTTATGAGCAGTTCTTC.

V usage is TRBV12-2 and J usage is TRBJ2-7; TRBD2, the table's D call, lacks a check against the DNA. TRBV12-2 is annotated as a pseudogene. The CDR3 is made up of 13 amino acids. CDR3 sequence reads: CASRSPRFAEQYF. In nucleotides, the CDR3 is TGTGCAAGTCGCTCCCCTCGGTTTGCCGAGCAGTACTTC.

The chain is built from TRBV25-1 and TRBJ2-5; D is unclear. With 1 base removed from V and 2 bases from J, the gap between germline ends came to 11 bases. Germline V gene data show CDR1 as MGHDK and CDR2 as SYGVNS. The CDR3 sequence is 15 residues long. The CDR3 DNA reads as TGTGCCAGCAGTGAATCTGGGCCACTGCAAGAGACCCAGTACTTC. It specifies CASSESGPLQETQYF.

In regard to this clone: The same CDR3 is also encoded by other DNA sequences in this sample. The CDR3 DNA reads TGTGCCAGCTCACTGGGACAAGGGAACACTGAAGCTTTCTTT. This translates into CASSLGQGNTEAFF. V and J are TRBV18 and TRBJ1-1; D might be TRBD1 (6 bases). Germline CDR1 is KGHSH and CDR2 is LQKENI. The CDR3 runs to 14 residues. V gave up 4 bases and J gave up 1 base, with 10 bases separating them.

The J gene is TRBJ2-1, the V gene TRBV5-1; the match to TRBD2 covers 7 bases. The junction had 8 bases not matched to a gene; V was cut back by 0 bases and J by 8 bases. The length of the CDR3 is 15 residues. CDR1 and CDR2 from the germline V gene are SGHRS and YFSETQ. CDR3 residues: CASSLVGTNPDEQFF. CDR3 nucleotides: TGCGCCAGCAGCTTGGTTGGGACTAACCCCGATGAGCAGTTCTTC.

CDR3 DNA: TGTGCCAGCAGCCAAAACAGGGGGCTAAGCAATCAGCCCCAGCATTTT. Amino acids: CASSQNRGLSNQPQHF. V gene TRBV2 combines with J gene TRBJ1-5, with 9 positions matching TRBD1. CDR3 size: 16 residues. After removal of 6 bases from V and 1 base from J, the junction contained 7 bases not matched to a gene. The germline V gene encodes CDR1 SNHLY and CDR2 FYNNEI.

The chain couples TRBV5-1 to TRBJ1-3, with a possible D match to TRBD1 (6 bases). The V end was cut by 7 bases, the J end by 0 bases, with 14 bases between. This CDR3 is built from 15 residues. Germline assignment: CDR1 SGHRS and CDR2 YFSETQ. CDR3 protein: CASSGQSGSGNTIYF. In DNA form, the CDR3 reads TGCGCCAGCTCAGGACAGTCGGGCTCTGGAAACACCATATATTTT.

This chain links TRBV7-6 with TRBJ2-7, with a possible D match to TRBD2 (6 bases). CDR3 length equals 15 residues. Germline CDR1 is SGHVS and CDR2 is FNYEAQ. V lost 3 bases and J 1 base, leaving 13 bases between the germline ends. CDR3 DNA sequence: TGTGCCAGCAGCTTCGACAAAGGAGGGTCCTACGAGCAGTACTTC. Protein sequence: CASSFDKGGSYEQYF.

The chain is built from TRBV6-1 and TRBJ2-1; TRBD1 aligns across 7 bases. Unmatched junction bases numbered 2, after V lost 3 bases and J lost 0 bases. The CDR3 totals 15 residues. Germline-derived CDR1 and CDR2 are MNHNS and SASEGT. The CDR3 loop reads CASSEGTVSYNEQFF. DNA for the CDR3: TGTGCCAGCAGTGAGGGGACAGTCTCCTACAATGAGCAGTTCTTC.

This clone has just a few counts. This CDR3 is also generated by other DNA sequences in the sample. The J gene is TRBJ2-1, the V gene TRBV11-2; D not resolved. CDR3 length: 12 residues. The V gene lost 1 base and the J gene lost 7 bases, with 5 bases spanning the gap. In germline, CDR1 is SGHAT, CDR2 FQNNGV. This CDR3 reads CASSLAGNEQFF. The CDR3 region has the DNA TGTGCCAGCAGCTTAGCCGGGAATGAGCAGTTCTTC.

This clone was observed a single time. The chain is built from TRBV11-2 and TRBJ2-2; 7 nucleotides align to TRBD1. CDR1 and CDR2 from the germline V gene are SGHAT and FQNNGV. V lost 3 bases to trimming and J lost 2 bases; unmatched junction nucleotides: 9. The length of the CDR3 is 17 residues. The CDR3 DNA follows: TGTGCCAGCAGCTTTTCTCCGCGAGGGGGCAACACCGGGGAGCTGTTTTTT. Translation gives CASSFSPRGGNTGELFF.

DNA of the CDR3: TGCAGCGTGGAACTCAGGGGTACTGTGAGGACTGAAGCTTTCTTT. Its translation: CSVELRGTVRTEAFF. The chain carries TRBV29-1 and TRBJ1-1; tentatively, D is TRBD1 (6 bases). Germline V lookup: CDR1 SQVTM, CDR2 ANQGSEA. V was trimmed by 6 bases and J by 5 bases, leaving 22 bases between them. This CDR3 spans 15 amino acids.

This clone was counted between two and nine times. This chain links TRBV5-6 with TRBJ1-1; D gene ambiguous. Germline V gene sequence: CDR1 SGHDT, CDR2 YYEEEE. This CDR3 comprises 13 residues. V was pared by 2 bases and J by 4 bases, with 9 bases between. The CDR3 DNA sequence: TGTGCCAGCAGCTTCCCGGGAGGCACTGAAGCTTTCTTT. Encoded protein: CASSFPGGTEAFF.